The rows below give T cell receptor beta chains drawn from one sample of a study of blood T cell repertoires in COVID-19. Repertoires were generated with immunoSEQ multiplex PCR, while TCRdb's copy carries only in-frame clones and drops some. Of tens of thousands of clones in the sample, about 79% were seen once. Sequenced material: peripheral blood. The receptors shown here come from a human donor in a cohort sampled during active COVID-19. Both conserved end residues are part of each CDR3. The D gene is left open where the match is weak. Clone size appears in some rows only: once, few, many, or a class for an expanded clone.

-	TRBD2	TRBV13	TRBJ2-7	CASSFLPGEGQFYEQYF	TGTGCCAGCAGCTTCCTGCCCGGGGAGGGCCAGTTCTACGAGCAGTACTTC
-	-	TRBV2	TRBJ1-1	CASRTGSGTEAFF	TGTGCCAGCAGAACAGGGTCGGGCACTGAAGCTTTCTTT
-	-	TRBV6-1	TRBJ2-1	CASSEAGGSYNEQFF	TGTGCCAGCAGTGAAGCGGGGGGCTCCTACAATGAGCAGTTCTTC
-	TRBD1	TRBV30	TRBJ2-1	CAWSVNRGYEQFF	TGTGCCTGGAGTGTGAACAGGGGATATGAGCAGTTCTTC
once	-	TRBV2	TRBJ1-1	CASRGGTEAFF	TGTGCCAGCAGGGGGGGCACTGAAGCTTTCTTT
once	TRBD1	TRBV7-8	TRBJ1-2	CASSGRGQGARGYTF	TGTGCCAGCAGCGGGAGGGGACAGGGGGCTCGTGGCTACACCTTC
-	TRBD2	TRBV7-2	TRBJ2-7	CASSLAGTSGYEQYF	TGTGCCAGCAGCTTAGCTGGGACTAGCGGGTACGAGCAGTACTTC
-	-	TRBV28	TRBJ1-2	CASSASVRTYGYTF	TGTGCCAGCAGTGCCTCCGTCAGAACCTATGGCTACACCTTC
-	-	TRBV7-8	TRBJ1-2	CASSLAFGGQDYYGYTF	TGTGCCAGCAGCTTAGCCTTTGGAGGTCAGGACTACTATGGCTACACCTTC
-	-	TRBV5-6	TRBJ2-7	CASSRLGRGDSYEQYF	TGTGCCAGCAGCCGCCTAGGCAGGGGCGACTCCTACGAGCAGTACTTC
once	TRBD2	TRBV7-9	TRBJ2-1	CASSFTSGAYNEQFF	TGTGCCAGCAGCTTTACTAGCGGGGCCTACAATGAGCAGTTCTTC
-	TRBD2	TRBV27	TRBJ2-7	CASSLVSGTSYEQYF	TGTGCCAGCAGTTTGGTTTCCGGGACTAGCTACGAGCAGTACTTC
-	-	TRBV6-6	TRBJ1-2	CASSYSGGQYGYTF	TGTGCCAGCAGTTACTCGGGAGGGCAGTATGGCTACACCTTC
-	TRBD1	TRBV11-2	TRBJ1-4	CASSLPLTGRGATNEKLFF	TGTGCCAGCAGCTTACCCCTGACAGGGCGGGGAGCAACTAATGAAAAACTGTTTTTT
-	-	TRBV27	TRBJ1-4	CASSLYNRHNEKLFF	TGTGCCAGCAGTTTATATAATAGACATAATGAAAAACTGTTTTTT
-	TRBD2	TRBV6-2/TRBV6-3	TRBJ2-3	CASSSASGRATDTQYF	TGTGCCAGCAGTTCCGCCAGCGGGAGGGCGACAGATACGCAGTATTTT
-	TRBD1	TRBV25-1	TRBJ1-2	CASSAGTGGWGYTF	TGTGCCAGCAGTGCCGGGACAGGGGGTTGGGGCTACACCTTC